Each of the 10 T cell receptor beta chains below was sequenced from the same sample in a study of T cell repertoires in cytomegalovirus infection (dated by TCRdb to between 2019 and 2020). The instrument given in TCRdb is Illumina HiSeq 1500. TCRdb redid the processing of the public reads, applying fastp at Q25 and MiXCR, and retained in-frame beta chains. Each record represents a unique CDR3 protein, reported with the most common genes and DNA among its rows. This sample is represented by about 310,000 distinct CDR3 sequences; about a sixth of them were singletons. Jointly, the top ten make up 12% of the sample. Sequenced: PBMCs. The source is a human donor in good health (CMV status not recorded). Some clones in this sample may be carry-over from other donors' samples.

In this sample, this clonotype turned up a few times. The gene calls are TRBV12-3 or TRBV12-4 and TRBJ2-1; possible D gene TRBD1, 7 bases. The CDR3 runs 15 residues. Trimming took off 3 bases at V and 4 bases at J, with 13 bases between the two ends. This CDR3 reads CASSLEGAEYNEQFF. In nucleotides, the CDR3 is TGTGCCAGCAGTTTGGAGGGGGCGGAGTACAATGAGCAGTTCTTC.

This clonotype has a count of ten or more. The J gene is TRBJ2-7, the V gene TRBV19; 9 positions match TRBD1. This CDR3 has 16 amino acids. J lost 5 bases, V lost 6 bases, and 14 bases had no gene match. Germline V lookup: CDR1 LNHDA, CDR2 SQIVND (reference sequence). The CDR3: CASRRGQGTVLDEQYF. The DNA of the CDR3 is TGTGCCAGTAGACGTGGACAGGGGACTGTTTTGGACGAGCAGTACTTC.

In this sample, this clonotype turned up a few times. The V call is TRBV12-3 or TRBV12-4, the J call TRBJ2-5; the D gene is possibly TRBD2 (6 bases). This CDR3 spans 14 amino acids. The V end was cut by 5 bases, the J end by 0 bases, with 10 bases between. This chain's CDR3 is CASSLLANQETQYF. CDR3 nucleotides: TGTGCCAGCAGTCTACTAGCCAACCAAGAGACCCAGTACTTC.

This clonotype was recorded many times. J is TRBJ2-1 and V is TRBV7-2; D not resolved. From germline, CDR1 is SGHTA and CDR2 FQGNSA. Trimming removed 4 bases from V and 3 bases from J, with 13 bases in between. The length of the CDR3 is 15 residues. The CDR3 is CASSSPSFNYNEQFF. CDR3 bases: TGTGCCAGCAGCTCCCCTTCATTTAACTACAATGAGCAGTTCTTC.

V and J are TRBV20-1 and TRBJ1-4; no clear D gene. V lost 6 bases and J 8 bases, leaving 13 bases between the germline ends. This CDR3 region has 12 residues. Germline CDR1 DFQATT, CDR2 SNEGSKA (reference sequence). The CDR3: CSAAGPYEKLFF. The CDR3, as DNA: TGCAGTGCCGCAGGACCTTACGAAAAACTGTTTTTT.

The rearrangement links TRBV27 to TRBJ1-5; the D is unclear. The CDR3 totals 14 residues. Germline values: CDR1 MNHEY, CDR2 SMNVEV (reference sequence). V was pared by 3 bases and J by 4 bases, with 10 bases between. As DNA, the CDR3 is TGTGCCAGCAGTTTTTATCCTCCGAATCAGCCCCAGCATTTT. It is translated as CASSFYPPNQPQHF.

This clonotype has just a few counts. The CDR3 reads CASSQQGSYEQYF. The DNA for the CDR3 is TGTGCCAGCAGCCAACAGGGGTCCTACGAGCAGTACTTC. The chain carries TRBV14 and TRBJ2-7, with a tentative D call TRBD1 (6 bases). The length of the CDR3 is 13 residues. Trimming stripped 2 bases from V and 1 base from J, with 6 bases between. Germline values: CDR1 SGHDN, CDR2 FVKESK.

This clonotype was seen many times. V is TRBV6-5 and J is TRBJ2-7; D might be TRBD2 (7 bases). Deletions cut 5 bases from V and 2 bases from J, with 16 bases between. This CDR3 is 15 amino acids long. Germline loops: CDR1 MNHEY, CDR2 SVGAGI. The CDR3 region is CASSLQGGEAYEQYF. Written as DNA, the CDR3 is TGTGCCAGCAGTCTACAAGGGGGGGAGGCCTACGAGCAGTACTTC.

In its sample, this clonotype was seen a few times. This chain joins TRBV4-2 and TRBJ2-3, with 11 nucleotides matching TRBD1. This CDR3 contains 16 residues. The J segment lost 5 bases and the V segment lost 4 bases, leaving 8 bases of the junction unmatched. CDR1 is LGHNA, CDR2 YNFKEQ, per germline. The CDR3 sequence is CASSREDRGRGDTQYF. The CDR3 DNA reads TGTGCCAGCAGCCGCGAGGACAGGGGGCGAGGAGATACGCAGTATTTT.

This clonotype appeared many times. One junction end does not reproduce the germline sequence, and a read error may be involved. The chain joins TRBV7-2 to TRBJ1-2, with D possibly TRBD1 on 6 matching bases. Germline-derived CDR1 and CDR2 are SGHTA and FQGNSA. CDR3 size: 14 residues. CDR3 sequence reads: CASSLVGQTLLLYF. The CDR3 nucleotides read TGTGCCAGCAGCCTAGTGGGACAAACTTTGCTCCTCTACTTC. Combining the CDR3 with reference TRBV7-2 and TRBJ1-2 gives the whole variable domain GAGVSQSPSNKVTEKGKDVELRCDPISGHTALYWYRQSLGQGLEFLIYFQGNSAPDKSGLPSDRFSAERTGGSVSTLTIQRTQQEDSAVYLCASSLVGQTLLLYFGSGTRLTVV.